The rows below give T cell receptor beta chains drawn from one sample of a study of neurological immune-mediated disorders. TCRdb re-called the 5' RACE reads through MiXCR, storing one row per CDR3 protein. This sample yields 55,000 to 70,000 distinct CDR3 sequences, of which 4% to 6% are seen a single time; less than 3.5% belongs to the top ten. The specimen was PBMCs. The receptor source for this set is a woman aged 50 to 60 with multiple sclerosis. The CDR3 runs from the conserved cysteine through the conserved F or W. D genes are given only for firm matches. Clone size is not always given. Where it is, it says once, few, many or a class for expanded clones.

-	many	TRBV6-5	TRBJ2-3	TGTGCCAGCCTAGACACGGCAGATACGCAGTATTTT	CASLDTADTQYF
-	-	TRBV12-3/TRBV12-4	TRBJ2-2	TGTGCCAGCAGTTTAATTAGGCTTGGGAACACCGGGGAGCTGTTTTTT	CASSLIRLGNTGELFF
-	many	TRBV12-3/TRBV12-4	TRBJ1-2	TGTGCCAGCAGTTTATACGCGGCCTATGGCTACACCTTC	CASSLYAAYGYTF
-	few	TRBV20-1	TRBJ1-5	TGCAGTGCTAGAGACCCCAGGGGAGACAATCAGCCCCAGAATTTT	CSARDPRGDNQPQNF
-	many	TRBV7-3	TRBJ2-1	TGTGCCAGCAGCCCCGGGCCCTCACCCTACAATGAGCAGTTCTTC	CASSPGPSPYNEQFF
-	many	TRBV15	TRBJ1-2	TGTGCCACCAGCACTGGCGGGCAGAACTATGGCTACACCTTC	CATSTGGQNYGYTF
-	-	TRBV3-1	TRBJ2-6	TGTGCCAGCAGCCAGCAGGGCTCTGGGGCCAAAGTCCTGACTTTC	CASSQQGSGAKVLTF
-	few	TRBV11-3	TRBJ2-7	TGTGCCAGCAGCTTTGGACCGATCTACGAGCAGTACTTC	CASSFGPIYEQYF
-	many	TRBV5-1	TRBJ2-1	TGCGCCAGCCGTCCTGAGACAGCCTCCTACAATGAGCAGTTCTTC	CASRPETASYNEQFF
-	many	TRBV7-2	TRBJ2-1	TGTGCCAGCAGTCCCTCCGGGACCGCAAACAATGAGCAGTTCTTC	CASSPSGTANNEQFF
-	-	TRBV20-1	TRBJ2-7	TGCAGTGCTCTGACATCCTACGAGCAGTACTTC	CSALTSYEQYF
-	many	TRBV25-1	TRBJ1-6	TGTGCCAGCAGTGAATCTGGGGGCGGGAGGGGTTCACCCCTCAACTTT	CASSESGGGRGSPLNF